This T cell receptor beta chain was captured in a study of shared clonotypes between healthy human individuals. Adult donors, all healthy and HIV-negative, had no recent acute infections or vaccinations. There were only Caucasian adults among the donors, and all lived in Nashville, Tennessee. CDR1 is MGHRA, CDR2 YSYEKL, per germline. V was clipped by 0 bases and J by 8 bases; unmatched bases: 5. The CDR3 length is 14 residues. The data were produced by immunoSEQ multiplex PCR, yet TCRdb's version contains in-frame clones alone and is incomplete. The repertoire holds roughly 2.2 million clones, with about 92% as singletons. For this clone: What it binds is not known.

Study findings and constraints: Shared across a few donors were around 5% of the naive CD4 clonotypes.

This chain links TRBV4-1 with TRBJ1-2; 8 nucleotides align to TRBD1. Specimen: naive CD4+ T cells from PBMCs. The sample's subset: CD45RA+ positively selected. The receptor comes from a young man in good health. Some clones in this sample may be carry-over from other donors' samples. CDR3 loop: CASSQDPQGGGYTF. CDR3 DNA sequence: TGCGCCAGCAGCCAAGATCCACAGGGGGGAGGCTACACCTTC.